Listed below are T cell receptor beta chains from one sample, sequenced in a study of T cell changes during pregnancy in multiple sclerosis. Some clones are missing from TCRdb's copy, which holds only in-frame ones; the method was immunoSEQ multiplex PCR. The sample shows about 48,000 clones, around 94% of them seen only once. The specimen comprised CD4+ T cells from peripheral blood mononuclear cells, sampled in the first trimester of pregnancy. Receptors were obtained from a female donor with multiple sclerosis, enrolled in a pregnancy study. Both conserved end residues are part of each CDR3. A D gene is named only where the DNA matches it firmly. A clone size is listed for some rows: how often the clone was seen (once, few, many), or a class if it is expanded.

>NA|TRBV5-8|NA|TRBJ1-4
TGTGCCACCAACCCGAGCACGGGGAATGAAAAACTGTTTTTT
CATNPSTGNEKLFF
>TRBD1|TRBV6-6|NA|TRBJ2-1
TGTGCCAGCAGTTGGGACAGGGGCACCGTCAATGAGCAGTTCTTC
CASSWDRGTVNEQFF
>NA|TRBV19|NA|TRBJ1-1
TGTGCCAGTAGTACCCTACAGGGACGGGCTTTCTTT
CASSTLQGRAFF
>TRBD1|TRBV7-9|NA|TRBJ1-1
TGTGCCAGCAGCTTGGACAGGGTCATGAACACTGAAGCTTTCTTT
CASSLDRVMNTEAFF
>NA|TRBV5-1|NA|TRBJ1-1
TGCGCCAGCAGCACCGAGGGGAACACTGAAGCTTTCTTT
CASSTEGNTEAFF
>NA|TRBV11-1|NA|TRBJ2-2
TGTGCCAGCAGCCCGGACTTGAACACCGGGGAGCTGTTTTTT
CASSPDLNTGELFF
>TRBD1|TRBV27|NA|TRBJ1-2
TGTGCCAGCAGTTTTCAGGGACAGGGATATGGCTACACCTTC
CASSFQGQGYGYTF
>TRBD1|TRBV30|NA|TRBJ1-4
TGTGCCTGGAGTTTCGGGACAGGGGAGGAAAAACTGTTTTTT
CAWSFGTGEEKLFF
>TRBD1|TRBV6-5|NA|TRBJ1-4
TGTGCCAGCAGTTACGCGGGACAGGGTAATGAAAAACTGTTTTTT
CASSYAGQGNEKLFF
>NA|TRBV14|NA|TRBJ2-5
TGTGCCAGCACCAAAGGAGGGAAGGGGGCCTGGGAGACCCAGTACTTC
CASTKGGKGAWETQYF
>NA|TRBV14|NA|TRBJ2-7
TGTGCCAGCAGCCGTGAGATCCACGAGCAGTACTTC
CASSREIHEQYF
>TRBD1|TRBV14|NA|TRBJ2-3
TGTGCCAGCAGCCTCCACCGGCTACAGGGGTCTCCTTTCTCAGATACGCAGTATTTT
CASSLHRLQGSPFSDTQYF
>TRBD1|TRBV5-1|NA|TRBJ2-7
TGCGCCAGCAGCTTGGCACAGGGGAGTTCCTACGAGCAGTACTTC
CASSLAQGSSYEQYF
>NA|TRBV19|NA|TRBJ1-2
TGTGCCAGTAAGGACAGAAACTATGGCTACACCTTC
CASKDRNYGYTF
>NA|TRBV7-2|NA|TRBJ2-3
TGTGCCAGTCAGCAGCGGGTTTCTCGGGCAGATACGCAGTATTTT
CASQQRVSRADTQYF
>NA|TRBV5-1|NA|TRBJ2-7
TGCGCCAGCAGCTTACAGCGGAGCTCCTACGAGCAGTACTTC
CASSLQRSSYEQYF
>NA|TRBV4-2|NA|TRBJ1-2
TGTGCCAGCAGCCCCCGGTGGGGGGTGGAATTGTATGGCTACACCTTC
CASSPRWGVELYGYTF
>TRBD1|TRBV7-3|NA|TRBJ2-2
TGTGCCAGCAGCGGGACAGGGGCCGTGGGGGAGCTGTTTTTT
CASSGTGAVGELFF
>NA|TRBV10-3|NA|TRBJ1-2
TGTGCCATCACCGACAGGAACTATGGCTACACCTTC
CAITDRNYGYTF
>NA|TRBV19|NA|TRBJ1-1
TGTGCCAGTAGTCTAGGGGCGGGGAACACTGAAGCTTTCTTT
CASSLGAGNTEAFF
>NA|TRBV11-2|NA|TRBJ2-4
TGTGCCAGCAGCCCCGGGGGAACTGAAAACATTCAGTACTTC
CASSPGGTENIQYF
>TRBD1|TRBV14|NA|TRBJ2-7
TGTGCCAGCAGCCCTAGACAGGGCCCCCTCTACGAGCAGTACTTC
CASSPRQGPLYEQYF
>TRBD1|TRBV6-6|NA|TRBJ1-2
TGTGCCAGCATACTAGGACAGGGCAACTATGGCTACACCTTC
CASILGQGNYGYTF
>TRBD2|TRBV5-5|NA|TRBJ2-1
TGTGCCAGCAGCCAGGGACTAGCGGTCGACAATGAGCAGTTCTTC
CASSQGLAVDNEQFF
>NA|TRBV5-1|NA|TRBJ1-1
TGCGCCAGCAGCTTGACACCAACCAACACTGAAGCTTTCTTT
CASSLTPTNTEAFF
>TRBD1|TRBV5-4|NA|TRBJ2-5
TGTGCCAGCAGACCCAGACAGGGCCAAGAGACCCAGTACTTC
CASRPRQGQETQYF
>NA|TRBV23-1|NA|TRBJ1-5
TGCGCCAGCTCTAACGGATCGCAACTAAAAAAATCGGATAGCAATCAGCCCCAGCATTTT
CASSNGSQLKKSDSNQPQHF
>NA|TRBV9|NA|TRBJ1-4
TGTGCCAGCAGCGCCCACAGGGCAACTAATGAAAAACTGTTTTTT
CASSAHRATNEKLFF
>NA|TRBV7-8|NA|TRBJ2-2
TGTGCCAGCAGCCCCGATACAGGGACGAACACCGGGGAGCTGTTTTTT
CASSPDTGTNTGELFF
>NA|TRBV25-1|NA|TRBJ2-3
TGTGCCAGCAGGGGCACAGGTCTTAGCACAGATACGCAGTATTTT
CASRGTGLSTDTQYF
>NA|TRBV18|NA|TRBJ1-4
TGTGCCAGCTCACCCAAACAGGCCCAAGGAGGGAATGAAAAACTGTTTTTT
CASSPKQAQGGNEKLFF
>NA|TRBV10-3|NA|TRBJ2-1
TGTGCCATCAGTGATTGGAATAGCGGTGTTGGTTTGGAGCAGTTCTTC
CAISDWNSGVGLEQFF
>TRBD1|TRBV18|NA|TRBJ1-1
TGTGCCAGCTCACCCAGGGGGCGCAGCACTGAAGCTTTCTTT
CASSPRGRSTEAFF
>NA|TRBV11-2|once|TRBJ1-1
TGTGCCAGCAGCTTAGTAAGGAGGGATACTAGGAACACTGAAGCTTTCTTT
CASSLVRRDTRNTEAFF
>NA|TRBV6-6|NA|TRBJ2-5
TGTGCCAGCAGTTCCGCGGGTCGTACAGAGACCCAGTACTTC
CASSSAGRTETQYF
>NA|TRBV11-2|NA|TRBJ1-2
TGTGCCAGCAGCTTACAGGTTAACTATGGCTACACCTTC
CASSLQVNYGYTF
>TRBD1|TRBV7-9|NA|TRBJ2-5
TGTGCCAGCAGCTTCAGGCAGGGGGCACGGGAGACCCAGTACTTC
CASSFRQGARETQYF
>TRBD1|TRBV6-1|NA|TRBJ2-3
TGTGCCAGCAGCGAGACAGGGGGCGAAAGTACGCAGTATTTT
CASSETGGESTQYF
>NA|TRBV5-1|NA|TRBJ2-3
TGCGCCAGCAGCTTGTCACCCGGTACCTCCACAGATACGCAGTATTTT
CASSLSPGTSTDTQYF
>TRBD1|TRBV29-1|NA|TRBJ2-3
TGCAGCGTTGAAGAGGGCCGGGACAGGGGGATTCGCGCGACGCAGTATTTT
CSVEEGRDRGIRATQYF
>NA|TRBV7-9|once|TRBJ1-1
TGTGCCAGCAGCTTAGGAGGGAAAGTTGAAGCTTTCTTT
CASSLGGKVEAFF
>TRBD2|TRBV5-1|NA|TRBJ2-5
TGCGCCAGCAGCTTGGTACTAGCGGGGGGGCAAGAGACCCAGTACTTC
CASSLVLAGGQETQYF
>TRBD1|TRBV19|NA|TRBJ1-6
TGTGCCATCTCAGGGGGACAGGGATCACCCCTCCACTTT
CAISGGQGSPLHF
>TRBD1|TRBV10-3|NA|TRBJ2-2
TGTGCCATCAGTGAGCGGACACAGGGGGTTGTTAACACCGGGGAGCTGTTTTTT
CAISERTQGVVNTGELFF
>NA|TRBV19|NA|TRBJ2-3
TGTGCCAGTAGCCGGGAGCCGAGAACAGATACGCAGTATTTT
CASSREPRTDTQYF
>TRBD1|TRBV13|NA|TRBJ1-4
TGTGCCAGCAGCTCCCGTCGGACAGGGGCTTTGTTGAGTGAAAAACTGTTTTTT
CASSSRRTGALLSEKLFF
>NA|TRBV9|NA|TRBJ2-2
TGTGCCAGCAGCGTAGTGGGACTTAACACCGGGGAGCTGTTTTTT
CASSVVGLNTGELFF
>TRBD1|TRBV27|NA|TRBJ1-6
TGTGCCAGCAGTTCTTACAGGGGCGATAATTCACCCCTCCACTTT
CASSSYRGDNSPLHF
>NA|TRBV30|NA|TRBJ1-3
TGTGCCTGGTTGCGGGACCTGATGGGAAACACCATATATTTT
CAWLRDLMGNTIYF
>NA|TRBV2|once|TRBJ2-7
TGTGCCAGCAGAGCTGACAGCCGCTCCTACGAGCAGTACTTC
CASRADSRSYEQYF
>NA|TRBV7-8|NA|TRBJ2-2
TGTGCCAGCAGCAATCGGAGGGCTGGCACCCTCAAAAAAGAGCTGTTTTTT
CASSNRRAGTLKKELFF
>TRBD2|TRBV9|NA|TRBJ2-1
TGTGCCAGCAACCCGGGACTAGCGGGGGTCAATGAGCAGTTCTTC
CASNPGLAGVNEQFF
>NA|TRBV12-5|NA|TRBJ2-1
TGTGCTAGTGGTTTGGTTCGGAGCGTGGCCTACAATGAGCAGTTCTTC
CASGLVRSVAYNEQFF
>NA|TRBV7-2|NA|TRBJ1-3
TGTGCCAGCAGCAAAACTAAAAACACCATATATTTT
CASSKTKNTIYF
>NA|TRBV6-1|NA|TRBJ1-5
TGTGCCAGCAACGTCCGGGGGTCGAGCAATCAGCCCCAGCATTTT
CASNVRGSSNQPQHF
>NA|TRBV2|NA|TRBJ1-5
TGTGCCAGCAAAGACTTCAATCAGCCCCAGCATTTT
CASKDFNQPQHF
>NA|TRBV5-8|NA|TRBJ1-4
TGTGCCAGCAGCTCCTACCAAACAGGTTTTGAAAAACTGTTTTTT
CASSSYQTGFEKLFF